This TCR beta chain emerged from a study of cytomegalovirus exposure and HLA in healthy donors. Germline CDR1 MGHDK, CDR2 SYGVNS. CDR3 size: 16 residues. Trimming took off 4 bases at V and 6 bases at J, with 19 bases between the two ends. This PCR relied on a set of 60 Vbeta primers and 13 Jbeta primers. Sequenced by immunoSEQ multiplex PCR; TCRdb stores in-frame clones only, minus some. This table has approximately 100,000 clones, 85% appearing once. The chain couples TRBV25-1 to TRBJ1-5, with TRBD1 as a possible D gene (6 bases). This TCR was sampled from a young man in good health and CMV-seronegative. The sample comprised PBMCs. CDR3 amino acids: CASSGHGTSAGQPQHF. DNA for the CDR3: TGTGCCAGCAGTGGTCACGGGACATCGGCGGGTCAGCCCCAGCATTTT.